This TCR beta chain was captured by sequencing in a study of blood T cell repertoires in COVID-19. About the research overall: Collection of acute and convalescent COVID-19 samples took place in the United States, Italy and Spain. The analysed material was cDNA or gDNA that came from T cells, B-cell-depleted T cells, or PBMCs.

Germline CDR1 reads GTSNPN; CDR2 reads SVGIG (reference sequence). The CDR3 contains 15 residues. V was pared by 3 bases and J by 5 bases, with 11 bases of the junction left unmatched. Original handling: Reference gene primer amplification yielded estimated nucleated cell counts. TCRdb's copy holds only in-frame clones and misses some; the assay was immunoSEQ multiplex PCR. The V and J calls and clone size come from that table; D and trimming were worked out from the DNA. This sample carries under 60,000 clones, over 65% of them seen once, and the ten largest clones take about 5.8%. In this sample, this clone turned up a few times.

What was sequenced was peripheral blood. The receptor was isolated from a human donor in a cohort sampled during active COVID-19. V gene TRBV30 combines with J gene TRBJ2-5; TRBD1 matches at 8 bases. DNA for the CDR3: TGTGCCTGGAGGACCCCCGGGACAGGAGGGGAGACCCAGTACTTC. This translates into CAWRTPGTGGETQYF.